What follows describes a single TCR beta chain. The sample originates from a study of blood T cell repertoires in COVID-19. The germline CDR1 and CDR2 sequences are LNHDA and SQIVND (reference sequence). Trimming removed 4 bases from V and 10 bases from J, with 14 bases in between. The CDR3 spans 14 residues. The table came from immunoSEQ multiplex PCR; TCRdb's copy has only in-frame clones and leaves some out. The sample contains fewer than 150,000 clones, about 78% of which appear only once. The TCR sequence derives from a man between 60 and 75 years old who had recovered from COVID-19. The sequencing sample was made of peripheral blood. The chain employs TRBV19 and TRBJ1-6; tentatively, D is TRBD1 (6 bases). The chain's CDR3 is CASSKGQINSPLHF. The CDR3 coding sequence is TGTGCCAGTAGTAAAGGACAGATAAACTCACCCCTCCACTTT.